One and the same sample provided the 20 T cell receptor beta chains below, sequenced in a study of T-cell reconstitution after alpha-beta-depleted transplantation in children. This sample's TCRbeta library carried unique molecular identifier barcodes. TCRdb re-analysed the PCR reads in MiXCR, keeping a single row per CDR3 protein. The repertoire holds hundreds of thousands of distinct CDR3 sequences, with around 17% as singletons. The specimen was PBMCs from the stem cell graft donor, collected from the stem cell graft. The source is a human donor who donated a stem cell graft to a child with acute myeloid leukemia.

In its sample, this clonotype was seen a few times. The chain's CDR3 is CSAREIGRQGGTEAFF. The CDR3 DNA sequence: TGCAGTGCTAGAGAGATCGGGAGGCAGGGCGGCACTGAAGCTTTCTTT. This chain joins TRBV20-1 and TRBJ1-1, with TRBD1 as a possible D gene (5 bases). CDR3 length equals 16 residues. Trimming left V 0 bases short and J 4 bases short, with 18 bases between. Germline V lookup: CDR1 DFQATT, CDR2 SNEGSKA (reference sequence).

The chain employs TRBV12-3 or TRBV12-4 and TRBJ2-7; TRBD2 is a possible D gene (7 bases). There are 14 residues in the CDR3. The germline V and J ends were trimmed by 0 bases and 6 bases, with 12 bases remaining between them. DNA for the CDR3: TGTGCCAGCAGTTTAGCCCCCGCGGGGGCCGAGCAGTACGTC. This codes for CASSLAPAGAEQYV.

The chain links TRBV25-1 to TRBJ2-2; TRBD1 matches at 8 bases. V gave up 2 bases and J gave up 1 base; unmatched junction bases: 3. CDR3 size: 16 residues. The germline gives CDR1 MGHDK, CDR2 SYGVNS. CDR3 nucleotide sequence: TGTGCCAGCAGTGAACGGGACAGGAAGAACACCGGGGAGCTGTTTTTT. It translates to CASSERDRKNTGELFF.

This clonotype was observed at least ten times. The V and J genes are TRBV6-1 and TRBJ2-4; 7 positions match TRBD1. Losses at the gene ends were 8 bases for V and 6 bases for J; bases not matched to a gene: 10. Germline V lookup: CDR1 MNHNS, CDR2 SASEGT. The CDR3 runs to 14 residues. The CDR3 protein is CASGPDRAGNIQYF. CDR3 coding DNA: TGTGCCAGCGGTCCCGACAGGGCCGGAAACATTCAGTACTTC.

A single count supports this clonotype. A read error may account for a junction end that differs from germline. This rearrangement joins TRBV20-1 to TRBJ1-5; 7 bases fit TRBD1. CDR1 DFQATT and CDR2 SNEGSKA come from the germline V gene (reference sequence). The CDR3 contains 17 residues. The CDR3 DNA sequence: TGCTGTGCTAGAGTCGGGCCGGGACAGTCTAGCAATCAGCCCCAGCATTTT. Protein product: CCARVGPGQSSNQPQHF.

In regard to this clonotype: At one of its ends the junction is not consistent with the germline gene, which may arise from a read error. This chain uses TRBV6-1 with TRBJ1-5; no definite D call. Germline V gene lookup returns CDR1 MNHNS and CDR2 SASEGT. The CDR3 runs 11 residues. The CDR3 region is CASGEDQPQHF. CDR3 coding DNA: TGTGCCAGCGGTGAAGATCAGCCCCAGCATTTT.

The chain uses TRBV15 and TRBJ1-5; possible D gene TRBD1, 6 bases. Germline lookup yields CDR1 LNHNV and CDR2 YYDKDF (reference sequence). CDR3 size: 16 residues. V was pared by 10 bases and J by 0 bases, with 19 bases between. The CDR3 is CAIQGGTSNSNQPQHF. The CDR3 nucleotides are TGTGCCATTCAAGGGGGGACTTCAAATAGCAATCAGCCCCAGCATTTT.

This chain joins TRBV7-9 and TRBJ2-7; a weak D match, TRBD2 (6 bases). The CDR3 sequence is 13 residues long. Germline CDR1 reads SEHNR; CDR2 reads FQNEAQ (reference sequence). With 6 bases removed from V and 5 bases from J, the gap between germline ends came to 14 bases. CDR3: CASSPGEAHEQYF. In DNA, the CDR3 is TGTGCCAGCAGTCCCGGGGAGGCCCACGAGCAGTACTTC.

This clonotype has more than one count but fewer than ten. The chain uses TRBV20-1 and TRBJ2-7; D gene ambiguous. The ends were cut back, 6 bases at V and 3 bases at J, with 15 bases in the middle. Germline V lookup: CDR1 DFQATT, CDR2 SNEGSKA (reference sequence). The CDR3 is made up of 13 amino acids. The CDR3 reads CSAGYGSYYEQYV. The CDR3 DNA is TGCAGTGCCGGCTATGGCAGCTACTACGAGCAGTACGTC.

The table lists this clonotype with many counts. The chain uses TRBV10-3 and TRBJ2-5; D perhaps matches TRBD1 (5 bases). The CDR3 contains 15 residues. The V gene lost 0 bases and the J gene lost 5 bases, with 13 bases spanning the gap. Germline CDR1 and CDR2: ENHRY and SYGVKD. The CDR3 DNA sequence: TGTGCCATCAGTGAGTCGGATAGCCCAGGGGAGACCCAGTACTTC. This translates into CAISESDSPGETQYF.

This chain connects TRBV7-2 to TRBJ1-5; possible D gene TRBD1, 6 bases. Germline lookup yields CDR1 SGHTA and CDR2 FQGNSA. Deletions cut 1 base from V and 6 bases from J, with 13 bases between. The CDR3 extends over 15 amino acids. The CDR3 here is CASSLGAGVGQPQHF. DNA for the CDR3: TGTGCCAGCAGCTTAGGGGCAGGGGTGGGTCAGCCCCAGCATTTT.

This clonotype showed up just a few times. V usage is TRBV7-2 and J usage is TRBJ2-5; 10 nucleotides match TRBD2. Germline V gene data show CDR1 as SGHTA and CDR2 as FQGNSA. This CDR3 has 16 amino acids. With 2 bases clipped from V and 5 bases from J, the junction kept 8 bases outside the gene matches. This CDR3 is CASSLTPSGGGETQYF. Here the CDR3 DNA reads TGTGCCAGCAGCTTAACCCCTAGCGGGGGAGGGGAGACCCAGTACTTC.

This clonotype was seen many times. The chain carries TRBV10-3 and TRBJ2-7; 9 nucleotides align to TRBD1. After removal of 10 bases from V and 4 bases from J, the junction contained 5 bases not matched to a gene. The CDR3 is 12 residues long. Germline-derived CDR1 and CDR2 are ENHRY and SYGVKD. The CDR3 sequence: CASGTGMYEQYF. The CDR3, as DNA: TGTGCCAGCGGGACAGGGATGTACGAGCAGTACTTC.

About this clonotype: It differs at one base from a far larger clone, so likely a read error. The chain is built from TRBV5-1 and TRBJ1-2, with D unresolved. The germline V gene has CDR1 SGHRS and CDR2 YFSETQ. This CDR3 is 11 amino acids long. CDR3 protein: CASSLGYGYAF. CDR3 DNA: TGCGCCAGCAGCTTGGGCTATGGCTACGCCTTC. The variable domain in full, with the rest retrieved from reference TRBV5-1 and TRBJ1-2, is KAGVTQTPRYLIKTRGQQVTLSCSPISGHRSVSWYQQTPGQGLQFLFEYFSETQRNKGNFPGRFSGRQFSNSRSEMNVSTLELGDSALYLCASSLGYGYAFGSGTRLTVV.

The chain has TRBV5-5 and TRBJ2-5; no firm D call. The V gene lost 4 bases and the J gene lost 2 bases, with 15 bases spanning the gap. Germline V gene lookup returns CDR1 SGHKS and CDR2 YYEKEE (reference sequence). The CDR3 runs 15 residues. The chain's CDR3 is CASSPPDRYQETQYF. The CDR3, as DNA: TGTGCCAGCAGCCCCCCGGACCGCTATCAAGAGACCCAGTACTTC.

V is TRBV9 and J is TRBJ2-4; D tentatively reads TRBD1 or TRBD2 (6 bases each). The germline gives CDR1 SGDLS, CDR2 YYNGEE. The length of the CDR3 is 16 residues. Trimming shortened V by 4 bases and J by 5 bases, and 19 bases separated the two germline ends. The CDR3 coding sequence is TGTGCCAGCAGCCCGAGAGGGGGGTCAATGGAAAACATTCAGTACTTC. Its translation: CASSPRGGSMENIQYF. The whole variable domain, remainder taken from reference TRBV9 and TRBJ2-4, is DSGVTQTPKHLITATGQRVTLRCSPRSGDLSVYWYQQSLDQGLQFLIQYYNGEERAKGNILERFSAQQFPDLHSELNLSSLELGDSALYFCASSPRGGSMENIQYFGAGTRLSVL.

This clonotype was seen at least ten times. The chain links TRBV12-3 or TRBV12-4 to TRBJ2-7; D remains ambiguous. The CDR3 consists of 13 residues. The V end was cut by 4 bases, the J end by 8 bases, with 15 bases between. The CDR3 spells CASSSRTVLKQYF. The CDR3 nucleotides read TGTGCCAGCAGTTCTAGGACGGTTTTGAAGCAGTACTTC.

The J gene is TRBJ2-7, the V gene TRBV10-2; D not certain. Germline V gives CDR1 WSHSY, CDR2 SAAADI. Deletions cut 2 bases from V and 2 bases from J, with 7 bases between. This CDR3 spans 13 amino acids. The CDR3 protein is CASSEGKAYEQYV. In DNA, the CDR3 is TGCGCCAGCAGTGAGGGCAAAGCCTACGAGCAGTACGTC.

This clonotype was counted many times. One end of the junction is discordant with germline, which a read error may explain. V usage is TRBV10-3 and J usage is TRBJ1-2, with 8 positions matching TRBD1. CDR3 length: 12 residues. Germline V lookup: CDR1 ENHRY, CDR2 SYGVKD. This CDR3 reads CAISELGQGLFF. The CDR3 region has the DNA TGTGCCATCAGTGAACTTGGACAGGGTTTATTTTTC.

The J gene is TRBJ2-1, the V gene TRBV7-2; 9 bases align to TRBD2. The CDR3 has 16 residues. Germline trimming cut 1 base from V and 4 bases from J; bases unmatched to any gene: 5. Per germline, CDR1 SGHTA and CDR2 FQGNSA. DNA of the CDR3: TGTGCCAGCAGCTTAGAAATCGCGGGGGGGTACAATGAGCAGTTCTTC. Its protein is CASSLEIAGGYNEQFF.